The clone carrying this T cell receptor (beta chain) has ten or more counts. The data were taken from a study of blood T cell repertoires in COVID-19. Sequencing used immunoSEQ multiplex PCR; TCRdb keeps in-frame clones, though not all of them. This table has 200,000 or so clones, approximately 90% appearing once. Germline lookup yields CDR1 MGHRA and CDR2 YSYEKL. V was cut by 3 bases and J by 2 bases, with 14 bases left in between. The CDR3 totals 15 residues. The J gene is TRBJ2-7, the V gene TRBV4-1; possibly TRBD1 for D (5 bases). The source is a man between 70 and 80 years old with acute or convalescent COVID-19. The sequenced sample was peripheral blood. CDR3 region: CASSQVWGETYEQYF. The CDR3 nucleotides read TGCGCCAGCAGCCAGGTCTGGGGCGAAACCTACGAGCAGTACTTC.